This T cell receptor (beta chain) was identified in a study of glioma-infiltrating T cells. The CDR3 runs to 14 residues. The germline V gene has CDR1 SNHLY and CDR2 FYNNEI. Trimming took 6 bases from V and 1 from J, leaving 12 bases between them. A remark on this clonotype: Its antigen is not identified.

Amplification of TCR alpha and beta CDR3 regions from RNA used iRepertoire nested multiplex PCR. Tissue mRNA or PBMC total RNA, roughly 95-400 ng, went into one-step reverse transcription and amplification. TCRdb ran MiXCR on the multiplex PCR reads and lists one entry per CDR3 protein. The sample lists roughly 130,000 distinct CDR3 sequences, 24% occurring once. Study outcomes and limitations: Above-expected tissue-blood divergence occurred in all gliomas, most in low-grade ones. CDR3 overlap between tissue and blood was very small.

The source of this sequence is a human donor with low-grade glioma or glioblastoma, undergoing nonglioma brain surgery, or in good health (not recorded which). Sequencing was performed on glioma tissue, nonneoplastic brain tissue, or PBMCs (not recorded which). The V call is TRBV2, the J call TRBJ1-2, with unresolved D. Written as DNA, the CDR3 is TGTGCCAGCAGATCCCCCAACAGTAACTATGGCTACACCTTC. It translates to CASRSPNSNYGYTF.